The sequence of this T cell receptor beta chain was determined in a study of T cells after posttransplantation cyclophosphamide. Points on this clone: Its antigen is unidentified.

A marrow graft followed busulfan-fludarabine conditioning, with cyclophosphamide on days +3 and +4. Trimming pared 1 base from V and 3 bases from J, leaving 5 bases between. Per germline, CDR1 KGHSH and CDR2 LQKENI. The CDR3 has 13 amino acids. Sequenced by immunoSEQ multiplex PCR; TCRdb stores in-frame clones only, minus some. There are about 5,900 clones in the sample; over 75% occur only once, and 3% to 3.5% lies in the top ten. Study-level results: Later blood repertoires were often dominated by clones from the donor CD8+ memory compartment. Skin or GI-infiltrating T cells shared few TRB sequences with blood. After PTCy, TRB diversity resembled that of CNI/methotrexate controls.

The specimen was CD4+ T cells sorted from blood, collected 350 to 370 days after allogeneic stem cell transplant with posttransplant cyclophosphamide. The source is a male patient in his 50s who received an allogeneic stem cell transplant from a related donor and was CMV-positive. Part of the T cell pool may stem from the graft donor. The V and J genes are TRBV18 and TRBJ2-3; D remains unclear. The CDR3 sequence: CASSPLLTDTQYF. For the CDR3, the DNA is TGTGCCAGCTCACCACTTCTAACAGATACGCAGTATTTT.